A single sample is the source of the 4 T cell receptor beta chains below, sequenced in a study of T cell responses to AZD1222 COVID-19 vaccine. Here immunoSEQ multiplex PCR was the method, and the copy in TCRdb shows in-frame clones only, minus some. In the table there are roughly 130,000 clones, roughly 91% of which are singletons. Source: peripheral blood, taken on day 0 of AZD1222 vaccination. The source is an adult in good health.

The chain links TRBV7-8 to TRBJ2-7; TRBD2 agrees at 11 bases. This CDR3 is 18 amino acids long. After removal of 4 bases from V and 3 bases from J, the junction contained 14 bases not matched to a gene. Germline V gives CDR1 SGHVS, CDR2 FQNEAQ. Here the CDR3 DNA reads TGTGCCAGCAGCTATACTAGCGGGAGCGTTATGGTTAGCTACGAGCAGTACTTC. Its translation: CASSYTSGSVMVSYEQYF.

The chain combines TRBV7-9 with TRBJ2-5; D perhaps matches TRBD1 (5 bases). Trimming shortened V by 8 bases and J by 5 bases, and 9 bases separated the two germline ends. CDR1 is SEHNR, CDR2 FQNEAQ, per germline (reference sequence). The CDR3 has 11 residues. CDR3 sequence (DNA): TGTGCCAGCGGGGCCGGGGAGACCCAGTACTTC. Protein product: CASGAGETQYF.

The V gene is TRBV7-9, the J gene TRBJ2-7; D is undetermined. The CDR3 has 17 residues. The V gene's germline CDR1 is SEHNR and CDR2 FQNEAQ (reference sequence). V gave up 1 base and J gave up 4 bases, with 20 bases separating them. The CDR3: CASSLGIGDGIWYEQYF. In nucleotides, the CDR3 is TGTGCCAGCAGCTTAGGGATCGGCGACGGAATCTGGTACGAGCAGTACTTC.

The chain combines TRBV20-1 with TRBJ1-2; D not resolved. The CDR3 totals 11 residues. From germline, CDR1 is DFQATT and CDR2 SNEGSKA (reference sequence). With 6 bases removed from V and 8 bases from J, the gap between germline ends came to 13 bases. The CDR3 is CSAYTTKGYTF. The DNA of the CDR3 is TGCAGTGCGTACACCACGAAAGGCTACACCTTC.